What follows describes a single T cell receptor (beta chain). This entry is derived from a study of shared clonotypes between healthy human individuals. Study background: A couple of women and three men aged 18 to 49 served as donors. Each donor had three CD4 naive, three CD4 memory, two CD8 naive and one CD8 memory plate.

CD45RO-negative, CCR7-selected cells formed the naive CD8 fraction, which excluded terminally differentiated effector memory CD45RA+ cells. The genomic DNA of each subset was split evenly across several immunoSEQ plates. Using immunoSEQ multiplex PCR, the repertoire was profiled, and TCRdb retains in-frame clones only, with some absent. Of around 2,100,000 clones in the sample, about 95% were seen once. The sequence was obtained from a man between 18 and 35 years old in good health. Material for sequencing was naive CD8+ T cells sorted from blood.

The CDR3 nucleotides read TGCGCCAGCAGCCAAGATTCAGGCGGGAGGGCCCTCACCGGGGAGCTGTTTTTT. Protein product: CASSQDSGGRALTGELFF. The chain combines TRBV4-1 with TRBJ2-2; the match to TRBD2 covers 9 bases. The CDR3 runs 18 residues. V was pared by 0 bases and J by 4 bases, with 9 bases of the junction left unmatched. Germline V gene data show CDR1 as MGHRA and CDR2 as YSYEKL.